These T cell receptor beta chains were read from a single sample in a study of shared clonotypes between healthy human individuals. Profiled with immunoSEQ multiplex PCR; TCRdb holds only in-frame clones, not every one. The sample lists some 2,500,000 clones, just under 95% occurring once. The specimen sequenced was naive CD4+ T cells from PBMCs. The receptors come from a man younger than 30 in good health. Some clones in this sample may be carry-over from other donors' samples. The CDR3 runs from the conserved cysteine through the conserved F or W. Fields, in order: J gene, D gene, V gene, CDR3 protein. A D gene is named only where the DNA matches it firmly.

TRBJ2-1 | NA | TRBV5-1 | CASSSYTGNEQFF
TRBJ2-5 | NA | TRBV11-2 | CASSFRGREKQETQYF
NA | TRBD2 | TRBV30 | CAWSARLLLLAGGRDYEQYF
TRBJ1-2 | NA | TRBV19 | CASIPSRGGTSYGYTF
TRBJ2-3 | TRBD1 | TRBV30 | CAWSVGQVADTQYF
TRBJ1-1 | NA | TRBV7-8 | CASSLATVNTEAFF
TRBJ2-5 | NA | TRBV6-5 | CASSFADRGETQYF
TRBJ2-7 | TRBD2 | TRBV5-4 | CASSTVSGRNYEQYF
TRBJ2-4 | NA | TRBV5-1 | CASSLGEWNQNLAKNIQYF
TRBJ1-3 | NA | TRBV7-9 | CASELQGGSGNTIYF
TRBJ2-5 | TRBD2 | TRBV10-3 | CAIRGELAVVETQYF
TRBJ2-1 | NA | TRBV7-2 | CASSPGLETYNEQFF
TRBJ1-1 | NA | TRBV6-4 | CASSVEVNTEAFF
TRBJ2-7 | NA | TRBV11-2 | CASSSDPAYEQYF
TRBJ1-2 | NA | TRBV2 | CASLGEVNYGYTF
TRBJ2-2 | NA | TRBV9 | CASSVAPRNTGELFF
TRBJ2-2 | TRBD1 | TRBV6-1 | CASTGTAETGELFF
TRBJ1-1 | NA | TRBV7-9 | CASSLGGRGAGNTEAFF
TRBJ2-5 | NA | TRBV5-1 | CASSLGRGQETQYF
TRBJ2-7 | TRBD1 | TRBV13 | CASSYSGQRPYEQYF
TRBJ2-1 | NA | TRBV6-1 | CASSRAGPATNEQFF
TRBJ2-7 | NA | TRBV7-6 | CASSPLAGQGEQYF
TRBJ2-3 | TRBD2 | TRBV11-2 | CASSLALQLAGTDTQYF
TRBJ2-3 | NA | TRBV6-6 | CASSRGPDTQYF
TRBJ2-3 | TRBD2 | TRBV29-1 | CSVALAGSTDTQYF
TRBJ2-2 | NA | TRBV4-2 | CASSHPRQGWTGELFF
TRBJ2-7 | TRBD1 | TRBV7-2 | CASSLDRGTTYEQYF
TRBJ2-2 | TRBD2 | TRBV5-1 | CASSLATSGHGELFF
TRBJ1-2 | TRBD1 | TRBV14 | CATHLKWTGGPNYGYTF
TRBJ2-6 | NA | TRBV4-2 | CASSPAEGGSGANVLTF
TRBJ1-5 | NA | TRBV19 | CASSTQGDQPQHF
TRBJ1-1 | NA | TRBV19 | CASSGGRANTEAFF
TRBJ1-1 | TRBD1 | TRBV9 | CASSAQGAGARTEAFF
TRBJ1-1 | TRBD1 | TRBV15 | CATTAGTGRGGTEAFF
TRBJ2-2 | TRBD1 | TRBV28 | CASSPRDRATGELFF
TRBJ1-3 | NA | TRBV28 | CASSFAGNSGNTIYF
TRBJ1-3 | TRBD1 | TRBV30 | CAWSVQGGNTIYF
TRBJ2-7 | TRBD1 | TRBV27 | CASSSTHLGTAYEQYF